Detailed here is one T cell receptor (beta chain). Its antigen is undetermined. This CDR3 contains 14 residues. Germline assignment: CDR1 MNHNS and CDR2 SASEGT. Trimming cost V 6 bases and J 2 bases; bases outside gene matches: 1. Generated by immunoSEQ multiplex PCR, the TCRdb table keeps only in-frame clones and is missing some. Of approximately 280,000 clones in the sample, 85% to 90% were seen once. The sample comes from a study of cytomegalovirus exposure and HLA in healthy donors. Study findings and constraints: Rarity held for most TCR sequences, but there were some public TCRs that occurred in many donors.

Input material: PBMCs. The sequence derives from a woman between 18 and 29 years old in good health and CMV-seronegative. The chain has TRBV6-1 and TRBJ2-2; TRBD1 matches 9 bases. The CDR3 here is CASRQGANTGELFF. The CDR3 nucleotides are TGTGCCAGCAGACAGGGGGCTAACACCGGGGAGCTGTTTTTT.